This is a list of T cell receptor beta chains from one sample in a study of blood T cell repertoires in COVID-19. Method: immunoSEQ multiplex PCR; TCRdb's copy keeps in-frame clones and lacks some. Of 220,000 or so clones listed, about 87% are singletons. Input material: PBMCs or T cells enriched from blood (not recorded which). All receptors come from a man aged 50 to 60 who had been exposed to COVID-19. CDR3s include the opening cysteine and the closing phenylalanine or tryptophan. The D gene is left open where the match is weak.

>.|16|TRBV5-4|TRBJ2-1
CASSLAAGSSYNEQFF
>.|11|TRBV30|TRBJ2-7
CARQSSYEQYF
>.|12|TRBV12-3/TRBV12-4|TRBJ1-6
CASSPGDSPLHF
>.|16|TRBV7-8|TRBJ1-6
CASIPSEFPNNSPLHF
>TRBD1|11|TRBV29-1|TRBJ2-1
CSVEDPGQLFF
>.|15|TRBV28|TRBJ1-4
CASSYPQAMTEKLFF
>.|15|TRBV19|TRBJ1-2
CASSTNRGQGYGYTF
>TRBD1|16|TRBV20-1|TRBJ1-5
CSASRDSIIGNQPQHF
>.|13|TRBV30|TRBJ1-3
CAWSVTQGNTIYF
>.|14|TRBV5-5|TRBJ1-4
CASSFGGGNEKLFF
>.|12|TRBV28|TRBJ1-1
CASSLQGWKAFF
>TRBD1|14|TRBV19|TRBJ1-5
CATGRGTDKQPQHF
>TRBD1|13|TRBV5-1|TRBJ1-2
CASSFTGVYGYTF
>.|14|TRBV11-2|TRBJ1-5
CASSSIGGGEPQHF
>TRBD1|16|TRBV5-1|TRBJ2-7
CASSLAGGQLGYEQYF
>.|15|TRBV18|TRBJ2-2
CASSLEVTGTGELFF
>TRBD1|14|TRBV10-3|TRBJ1-2
CAISGGQGRYGYTF
>TRBD1|16|TRBV19|TRBJ1-2
CASTTLKTGSRSGYTF
>.|16|TRBV19|TRBJ1-2
CASSIWRPNIDYGYTF
>TRBD2|14|TRBV29-1|TRBJ2-1
CSVLGGRAVDEQFF
>.|15|TRBV6-5|TRBJ2-1
CASRKGPQYYNEQFF
>.|12|TRBV2|TRBJ2-2
CAPASLTGELFF
>TRBD1|15|TRBV6-5|TRBJ1-3
CASRAGDSSGNTIYF
>TRBD2|18|TRBV18|TRBJ2-3
CASSPPGLVVRTLDTQYF
>.|13|TRBV29-1|TRBJ1-1
CSVSLMMGLESFF
>.|13|TRBV2|TRBJ1-2
CASSDLGALGYTF
>.|16|TRBV29-1|TRBJ1-4
CSVLRVRGGRDEKLFF
>TRBD2|14|TRBV4-2|TRBJ2-1
CASSRGLGDNEQFF
>.|15|TRBV5-1|TRBJ2-3
CASSLAAGSTDTQYF
>TRBD2|16|TRBV2|TRBJ2-3
CASSGTTSGFTDTQYF
>TRBD1|14|TRBV5-4|TRBJ2-7
CASSLGQGSREQYF
>.|14|TRBV27|TRBJ1-5
CASRPGQSNQPQHF
>TRBD1|16|TRBV11-2|TRBJ1-2
CASSLRGQGVGYGYTF
>TRBD1|15|TRBV27|TRBJ2-5
CASRPQGDRGGTQYF
>TRBD1|17|TRBV2|TRBJ1-4
CASSGTGAVATNEKLFF
>TRBD1|15|TRBV7-6|TRBJ1-2
CASSLAGTGDYGYTF
>.|13|TRBV28|TRBJ1-5
CASSPSRGRPQHF
>.|14|TRBV30|TRBJ1-3
CAWRPPGSGNTIYF
>.|15|TRBV18|TRBJ2-3
CASSPLQARTDTQYF
>.|13|TRBV5-1|TRBJ1-3
CASSLGGANTIYF
>.|14|TRBV15|TRBJ2-2
CATSKDRATGELFF
>.|11|TRBV29-1|TRBJ1-2
CSVSGNYGYTF
>TRBD2|15|TRBV18|TRBJ2-1
CASSRLAGDMDEQFF
>.|13|TRBV7-3|TRBJ1-5
CASSPGGDQPQHF
>.|15|TRBV19|TRBJ2-2
CASSMIGPNTGELFF